This is a list of T cell receptor beta chains from one sample in a study of shared clonotypes between healthy human individuals. This table comes from immunoSEQ multiplex PCR, and its TCRdb copy is limited to in-frame clones, with some not included. The sample holds 2 million to 2.5 million clones; over 90% are singletons and the top ten take about 0.41%. The sequenced sample consisted of naive CD4+ T cells from PBMCs. Source of these receptors: a man aged 18 to 35 in good health. Some clones in this sample may be carry-over from other donors' samples. Both conserved end residues are part of each CDR3. D genes are given only for firm matches. The size field is filled for only some rows; it gives once, few, many or a size class.

D: NA
J: TRBJ1-1
size: NA
V: TRBV5-1
DNA: TGCGCCAGCAGCTTGGGTACAGCTATAGACACTGAAGCTTTCTTT
CDR3: CASSLGTAIDTEAFF

D: NA
J: TRBJ1-2
size: NA
V: TRBV6-6
DNA: TGTGCCAGCAGTACAGCATCTTTGGGCGGTGGCTACACCTTC
CDR3: CASSTASLGGGYTF

D: NA
J: TRBJ1-1
size: NA
V: TRBV6-5
DNA: TGTGCCAGCAGTTTGGCAGGGAAGCGGGAGGCAGCTTTCTTT
CDR3: CASSLAGKREAAFF

D: TRBD1
J: TRBJ2-7
size: NA
V: TRBV19
DNA: TGTGCCAGTAGGGGACAGGGGGCCCTGTCGGAGCAGTACTTC
CDR3: CASRGQGALSEQYF

D: TRBD2
J: TRBJ2-1
size: NA
V: TRBV7-9
DNA: TGTGCCAGGTCTTTCGGGGCTAGCGGGGTCTATGAGCAGTTCTTC
CDR3: CARSFGASGVYEQFF

D: TRBD1
J: TRBJ1-1
size: NA
V: TRBV18
DNA: TGTGCCAGCTCACCCCTGGGGACAGGGGACACTGAAGCTTTCTTT
CDR3: CASSPLGTGDTEAFF

D: NA
J: TRBJ1-1
size: NA
V: TRBV19
DNA: TGTGCCAGTAGTACGCCCCGGGTGAACACTGAAGCTTTCTTT
CDR3: CASSTPRVNTEAFF

D: NA
J: TRBJ2-3
size: NA
V: TRBV19
DNA: TGTGCCAGTAGAGATCCGGGCCACCCCAGCACAGATACGCAGTATTTT
CDR3: CASRDPGHPSTDTQYF

D: NA
J: TRBJ1-5
size: once
V: TRBV15
DNA: TGTGCCACCAGCAGACCCCCCGGGCCTGGTCAGCCCCAGCATTTT
CDR3: CATSRPPGPGQPQHF

D: TRBD2
J: TRBJ2-5
size: NA
V: TRBV11-2
DNA: TGTGCCAGCAGCTTGGGGGGCGGACTAGCGTTGAAGACCCAGTACTTC
CDR3: CASSLGGGLALKTQYF

D: NA
J: TRBJ2-7
size: few
V: TRBV10-1
DNA: TGCGCCAGCAGTGAGACTAGAGCTCAGGAGCAGTACTTC
CDR3: CASSETRAQEQYF

D: NA
J: TRBJ1-5
size: NA
V: TRBV28
DNA: TGTGCCAGCACCCCCCCGTGGGCCAGCCCCAGTGGGGCCCAGCATTTT
CDR3: CASTPPWASPSGAQHF

D: NA
J: TRBJ1-2
size: NA
V: TRBV28
DNA: TGTGCCAGCAGTTTAATAGGCAAGGCCCTTGGCTATGGCTACACCTTC
CDR3: CASSLIGKALGYGYTF

D: NA
J: TRBJ2-7
size: NA
V: TRBV6-4
DNA: TGTGCCAGCAGTGAGTCGACGGGGGCAAAGCAGTACTTC
CDR3: CASSESTGAKQYF

D: TRBD1
J: TRBJ2-3
size: NA
V: TRBV7-3
DNA: TGTGCCAGCAGCCCGCCCCCGGGACAGGGGTCGACGCAGTATTTT
CDR3: CASSPPPGQGSTQYF

D: TRBD2
J: TRBJ2-5
size: NA
V: TRBV11-1
DNA: TGTGCCAGCAGTCAGACTAGCGGGAGGGCCTGGGAGACCCAGTACTTC
CDR3: CASSQTSGRAWETQYF

D: TRBD1
J: TRBJ1-4
size: NA
V: TRBV5-1
DNA: TGCGCCAGCAGATGGACAGGGGGTGCTAATGAAAAACTGTTTTTT
CDR3: CASRWTGGANEKLFF

D: NA
J: TRBJ2-1
size: NA
V: TRBV5-1
DNA: TGCGCCAGCAGCCCGACCCCCGGCTCCTACAATGAGCAGTTCTTC
CDR3: CASSPTPGSYNEQFF

D: NA
J: TRBJ1-2
size: NA
V: TRBV19
DNA: TGTGCCAGTAGTATAGGAGGTAGTGGCTACACCTTC
CDR3: CASSIGGSGYTF

D: TRBD1
J: TRBJ2-1
size: NA
V: TRBV28
DNA: TGTGCCAGCAGTCCCGGTGGACAGGGGGCGAACGAGCAGTTCTTC
CDR3: CASSPGGQGANEQFF

D: NA
J: TRBJ1-2
size: NA
V: TRBV19
DNA: TGTGCCAGTAGTCAAGACAGTTATGGCTACACCTTC
CDR3: CASSQDSYGYTF

D: TRBD1
J: TRBJ2-1
size: NA
V: TRBV5-4
DNA: TGTGCCAGCAGAGTAACAGGGGGTCGTGAGCAGTTCTTC
CDR3: CASRVTGGREQFF

D: NA
J: TRBJ2-1
size: NA
V: TRBV30
DNA: TGTGCCTGGAGTGTACTCGGCGTTAGCTCCTACAATGAGCAGTTCTTC
CDR3: CAWSVLGVSSYNEQFF

D: NA
J: TRBJ1-2
size: NA
V: TRBV27
DNA: TGTGCCAGCAGTTCTGGGGGGCCCGACTATGGCTACACCTTC
CDR3: CASSSGGPDYGYTF

D: TRBD1
J: TRBJ2-7
size: few
V: TRBV2
DNA: TGTGCCAGCAGTGATCAGGGGGCCACCTACGAGCAGTACTTC
CDR3: CASSDQGATYEQYF

D: NA
J: TRBJ2-5
size: NA
V: TRBV11-2
DNA: TGTGCCAGCAGCTTAGGCGCTAGTTCTGGTGAGACCCAGTACTTC
CDR3: CASSLGASSGETQYF

D: NA
J: TRBJ1-4
size: NA
V: TRBV10-1
DNA: TGCGCCAGCAGGGGGGCGATCGAAAAACTGTTTTTT
CDR3: CASRGAIEKLFF